This T cell receptor (beta chain) was sequenced during a study of metastatic and nonmetastatic thyroid tumors. Study-wide context: Samples came from malignant and benign thyroid patients, and repertoires were compared across blood and tumor or nodule tissue.

Notes on this clone: Its target is unknown. Possible read error: a much larger clone is one base away.

Every patient was untreated before thyroid surgery. Methods used by the authors: The distant-metastasis classifier for papillary thyroid cancer was built from CDR3 differences across clinicopathological groups. With MiXCR, TCRdb called clones anew from the PCR reads. The V and J calls come from TCRdb's annotation, not from the publication. The data contain 30,000 to 35,000 clones, under 25% of them singletons. The CDR3 has 15 amino acids. Germline V lookup: CDR1 SGHNT, CDR2 YYREEE (reference sequence). Study-wide points: Benign nodules reportedly had significantly lower TCR beta diversity than malignant thyroid tumors in blood and tumor.

The sequence derives from a male donor with papillary thyroid cancer or a benign thyroid nodule (not recorded which). Some clones in this sample may be carry-over from other donors' samples. Input material: tumor tissue. The V call is TRBV5-4, the J call TRBJ2-1; perhaps TRBD2 as D (6 bases). The CDR3 sequence: CVSSLPGLSKDEQFF. DNA of the CDR3: TGTGTCAGCAGCTTGCCGGGACTGTCCAAGGATGAGCAGTTCTTC. The complete variable domain, with remaining parts taken from reference TRBV5-4 and TRBJ2-1, reads ETGVTQSPTHLIKTRGQQVTLRCSSQSGHNTVSWYQQALGQGPQFIFQYYREEENGRGNFPPRFSGLQFPNYSSELNVNALELDDSALYLCVSSLPGLSKDEQFFGPGTRLTVL.